What follows are 14 T cell receptor beta chains derived from one specimen sequenced in a study of cytomegalovirus exposure and HLA in healthy donors. Both 60 Vbeta primers and 13 Jbeta primers went into the PCR. TCRdb keeps only in-frame clones here, not all; method: immunoSEQ multiplex PCR. The table shows 110,000 to 150,000 clones, with around four fifths occurring only once. Source material: PBMCs. These receptors originate from a male donor in good health and CMV-seronegative.

This chain joins TRBV5-1 and TRBJ1-1, with 10 positions matching TRBD1. The J segment lost 5 bases and the V segment lost 4 bases, leaving 5 bases of the junction unmatched. The CDR3 is 14 residues long. CDR1 is SGHRS and CDR2 is YFSETQ in the germline V gene. The CDR3 is CASSVGQGRTEAFF. Here the CDR3 DNA reads TGCGCCAGCAGCGTGGGACAGGGGAGGACTGAAGCTTTCTTT. Filled out from reference TRBV5-1 and TRBJ1-1, the complete variable domain reads KAGVTQTPRYLIKTRGQQVTLSCSPISGHRSVSWYQQTPGQGLQFLFEYFSETQRNKGNFPGRFSGRQFSNSRSEMNVSTLELGDSALYLCASSVGQGRTEAFFGQGTRLTVV.

The chain uses TRBV28 and TRBJ2-7, with D perhaps matching TRBD2 (6 bases). V was shortened by 5 bases and J by 7 bases, with 21 bases between the two germline ends. Germline V gives CDR1 MDHEN, CDR2 SYDVKM. CDR3 length equals 15 residues. The CDR3 reads CASSTYLWDGGEQYF. CDR3 in DNA: TGTGCCAGCAGTACCTATTTATGGGACGGGGGAGAGCAGTACTTC. The full variable domain, completed using reference TRBV28 and TRBJ2-7, is DVKVTQSSRYLVKRTGEKVFLECVQDMDHENMFWYRQDPGLGLRLIYFSYDVKMKEKGDIPEGYSVSREKKERFSLILESASTNQTSMYLCASSTYLWDGGEQYFGPGTRLTVT.

This chain links TRBV19 with TRBJ1-5; TRBD1 matches 10 bases. The CDR3 consists of 17 residues. Looked up from germline, CDR1 is LNHDA and CDR2 is SQIVND (reference sequence). Germline trimming cut 3 bases from V and 9 bases from J; bases unmatched to any gene: 14. CDR3 sequence reads: CASSISGTGASGRPQHF. CDR3 DNA: TGTGCCAGTAGTATCTCCGGGACAGGGGCATCGGGGAGGCCCCAGCATTTT.

V usage is TRBV6-5 and J usage is TRBJ1-1, with D perhaps TRBD1 (5 bases). The CDR3 runs to 15 residues. V lost 5 bases, J lost 7 bases, and 20 bases lay in between. From germline, CDR1 is MNHEY and CDR2 SVGAGI. CDR3 amino acids: CASSIEGVTSSEAFF. In DNA, the CDR3 is TGTGCCAGCAGTATAGAAGGGGTTACCTCAAGTGAAGCTTTCTTT.

This chain connects TRBV28 to TRBJ2-7, with D hard to call. V was trimmed by 5 bases and J by 0 bases, leaving 5 bases between them. CDR1 MDHEN and CDR2 SYDVKM come from the germline V gene. The CDR3 runs 12 residues. Here the CDR3 reads CASSPVSYEQYF. The DNA for the CDR3 is TGTGCCAGCAGTCCGGTCTCCTACGAGCAGTACTTC.

This clone was recorded only once. The chain employs TRBV11-2 and TRBJ1-4, with D maybe TRBD1 (6 bases). The V gene's germline CDR1 is SGHAT and CDR2 FQNNGV. The CDR3 contains 15 residues. V lost 1 base, J lost 7 bases, and 13 bases lay in between. The CDR3 bases are TGTGCCAGCAGCTTAGGTCGGGGGGCGCTTGAAAAACTGTTTTTT. This codes for CASSLGRGALEKLFF.

V usage is TRBV28 and J usage is TRBJ2-3; D ambiguous. CDR1 MDHEN and CDR2 SYDVKM come from the germline V gene. The V gene lost 8 bases and the J gene lost 0 bases, with 6 bases spanning the gap. The CDR3 is 12 residues long. The CDR3 spells CASQTSTDTQYF. For the CDR3, the DNA is TGTGCCAGCCAGACTAGCACAGATACGCAGTATTTT. The variable domain in full, completed from reference TRBV28 and TRBJ2-3, reads DVKVTQSSRYLVKRTGEKVFLECVQDMDHENMFWYRQDPGLGLRLIYFSYDVKMKEKGDIPEGYSVSREKKERFSLILESASTNQTSMYLCASQTSTDTQYFGPGTRLTVL.

This clone has a single count. The genes are TRBV5-4 and TRBJ1-1; 7 bases line up with TRBD1. The V segment lost 6 bases and the J segment 11 bases; nucleotides outside the gene matches: 10. Per germline, CDR1 SGHNT and CDR2 YYREEE (reference sequence). The CDR3 has 12 amino acids. Here the CDR3 reads CASNPPTGEAFF. For the CDR3, the DNA is TGTGCCAGCAATCCCCCAACAGGGGAGGCTTTCTTT. Filled out from reference TRBV5-4 and TRBJ1-1, the complete variable domain reads ETGVTQSPTHLIKTRGQQVTLRCSSQSGHNTVSWYQQALGQGPQFIFQYYREEENGRGNFPPRFSGLQFPNYSSELNVNALELDDSALYLCASNPPTGEAFFGQGTRLTVV.

This chain connects TRBV7-2 to TRBJ1-1, with unresolved D. Trimming stripped 1 base from V and 10 bases from J, with 13 bases between. CDR1 and CDR2 from the germline V gene are SGHTA and FQGNSA. The CDR3 is 13 residues long. The CDR3 sequence: CASSLGAANRAFF. The DNA for the CDR3 is TGTGCCAGCAGCTTAGGGGCCGCTAACCGAGCTTTCTTT.

CDR3 residues: CASSSDSSYEQYF. The DNA of the CDR3 is TGTGCCAGCTCGTCGGACAGCTCCTACGAGCAGTACTTC. The V and J genes are TRBV18 and TRBJ2-5; maybe TRBD1 (6 bases). The J call may be faulty, since TRBJ2-7 better matches the DNA end. In germline, CDR1 is KGHSH, CDR2 LQKENI. The CDR3 loop spans 13 amino acids.

Here the CDR3 DNA reads TGTGCCAGCAGTGACCAGGGGATATTGAATGAGCAGTTCTTC. This translates into CASSDQGILNEQFF. J is TRBJ2-1 and V is TRBV6-4; TRBD1 might be the D (6 bases). This CDR3 spans 14 amino acids. From germline, CDR1 is MRHNA and CDR2 SNTAGT. V shed 2 bases and J shed 7 bases, with 12 bases lying between them.

V gene TRBV5-5 combines with J gene TRBJ2-5; the D is unclear. V lost 0 bases and J 7 bases, leaving 7 bases between the germline ends. This CDR3 is 12 amino acids long. CDR1 is SGHKS, CDR2 YYEKEE, per germline (reference sequence). The CDR3 coding sequence is TGTGCCAGCAGCTTGGCCGAGAGGACCCAGTACTTC. It encodes CASSLAERTQYF.

The chain is built from TRBV7-3 and TRBJ2-1, with 12 bases identical to TRBD2. The CDR3 sequence is 16 residues long. J lost 6 bases, V lost 5 bases, and 8 bases had no gene match. Germline V gene lookup returns CDR1 SGHTA and CDR2 FQGTGA. The CDR3 DNA is TGTGCCAGCAGCACAAACGGACTAGCGGGAACCAATGAGCAGTTCTTC. It is translated as CASSTNGLAGTNEQFF.

Details on this clone: Other DNA sequences in the same sample also yield this CDR3. J is TRBJ2-1 and V is TRBV13; the D is unclear. V lost 2 bases, J lost 6 bases, and 5 bases lay in between. CDR1 is PRHDT and CDR2 is FYEKMQ in the germline V gene (reference sequence). The CDR3 is 12 amino acids. CDR3 sequence reads: CASSLTGNEQFF. As DNA, the CDR3 is TGTGCCAGCAGCTTAACGGGCAATGAGCAGTTCTTC.